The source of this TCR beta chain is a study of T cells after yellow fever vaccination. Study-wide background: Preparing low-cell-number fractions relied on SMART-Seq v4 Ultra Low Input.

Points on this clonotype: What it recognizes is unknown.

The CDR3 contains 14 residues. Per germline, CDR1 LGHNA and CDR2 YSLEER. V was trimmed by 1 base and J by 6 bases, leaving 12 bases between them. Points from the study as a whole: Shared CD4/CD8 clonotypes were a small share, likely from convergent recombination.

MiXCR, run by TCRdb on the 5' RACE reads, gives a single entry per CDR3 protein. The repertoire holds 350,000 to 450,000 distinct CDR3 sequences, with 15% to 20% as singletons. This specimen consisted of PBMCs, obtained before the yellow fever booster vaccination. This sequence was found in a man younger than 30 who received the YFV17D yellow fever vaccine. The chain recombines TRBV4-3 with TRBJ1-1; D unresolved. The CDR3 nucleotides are TGCGCCAGCAGCCAAGGATCTCCTTGGGCTGAAGCTTTCTTT. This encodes CASSQGSPWAEAFF.